This T cell receptor (beta chain) came from a study of human T cells and chemical hapten exposure. Time point of the sample: patch test 1, 2 weeks after DPC sensitization. Treatment noted: therapeutic diphenylcyclopropenone sensitization with weekly scalp DPC. The V end lost 4 bases, the J end lost 6 bases, and 13 bases lay between the germline ends. The CDR3 is made up of 13 amino acids. Each CDR3 protein is one row after TCRdb ran MiXCR on the RACE reads. The sample carries about 120,000 distinct CDR3 sequences, about an eighth recorded once. This sample comprised whole blood, obtained in connection with sensitization to the hapten diphenylcyclopropenone (DPC). The receptor's source is a man younger than 30 with alopecia areata. Some clones in this sample may be carry-over from other donors' samples. The genes are TRBV12-3 or TRBV12-4 and TRBJ2-7; maybe TRBD2 (5 bases). The DNA for the CDR3 is TGTGCCAGCAGTTCTCTTGGGAGAGCCGAGCAGTACTTC. Encoded protein: CASSSLGRAEQYF.